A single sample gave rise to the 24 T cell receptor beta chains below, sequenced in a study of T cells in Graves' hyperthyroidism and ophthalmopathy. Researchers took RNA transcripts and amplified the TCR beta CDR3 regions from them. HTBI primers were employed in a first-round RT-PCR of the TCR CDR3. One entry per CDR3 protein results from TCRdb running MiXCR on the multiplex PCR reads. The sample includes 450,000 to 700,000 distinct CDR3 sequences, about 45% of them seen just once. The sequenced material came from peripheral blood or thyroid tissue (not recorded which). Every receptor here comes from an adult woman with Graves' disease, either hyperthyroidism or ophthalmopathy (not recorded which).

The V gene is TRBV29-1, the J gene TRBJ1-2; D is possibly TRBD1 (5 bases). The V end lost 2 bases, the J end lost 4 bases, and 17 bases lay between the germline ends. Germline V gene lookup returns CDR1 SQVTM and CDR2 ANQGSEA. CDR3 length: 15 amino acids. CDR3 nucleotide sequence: TGCAGCGTTGAACACGGGACTTTGAGGACCTATGGCTACACCTTC. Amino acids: CSVEHGTLRTYGYTF.

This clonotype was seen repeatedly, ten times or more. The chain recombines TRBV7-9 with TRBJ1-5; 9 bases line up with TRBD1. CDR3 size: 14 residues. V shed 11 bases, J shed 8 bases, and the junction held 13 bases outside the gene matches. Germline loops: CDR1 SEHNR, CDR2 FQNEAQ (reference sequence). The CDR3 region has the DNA TGTGCCGTCGCCGCCCGGGACAGGGTTGAGCCCCAGCATTTT. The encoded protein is CAVAARDRVEPQHF.

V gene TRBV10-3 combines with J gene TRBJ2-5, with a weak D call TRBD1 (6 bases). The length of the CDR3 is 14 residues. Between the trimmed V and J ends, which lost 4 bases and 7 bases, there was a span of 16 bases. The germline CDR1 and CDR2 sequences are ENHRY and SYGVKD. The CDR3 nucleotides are TGTGCCATCAGTGTGGCAGGGGCTGAAGGGACCCAGTACTTC. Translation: CAISVAGAEGTQYF.

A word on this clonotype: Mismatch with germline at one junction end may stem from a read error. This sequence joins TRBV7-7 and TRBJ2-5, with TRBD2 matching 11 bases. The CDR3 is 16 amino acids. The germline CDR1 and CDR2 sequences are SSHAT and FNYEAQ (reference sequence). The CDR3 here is CASSLVTSGRGETQYF. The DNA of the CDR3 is TGTGCTAGCAGCTTAGTAACTAGCGGGAGAGGCGAGACCCAGTACTTC. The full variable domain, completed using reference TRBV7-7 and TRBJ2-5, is GAGVSQSPRYKVTKRGQDVTLRCDPISSHATLYWYQQALGQGPEFLTYFNYEAQPDKSGLPSDRFSAERPEGSISTLTIQRTEQRDSAMYRCASSLVTSGRGETQYFGPGTRLLVL.

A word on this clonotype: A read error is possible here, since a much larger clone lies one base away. The CDR3 nucleotides are TGTGCCATCAGTCAGACCACTTACAATGAGCAGTTCTTC. This codes for CAISQTTYNEQFF. The gene calls are TRBV10-3 and TRBJ2-1; D remains unclear. There are 13 residues in the CDR3. Trimming took off 5 bases at V and 4 bases at J, with 9 bases between the two ends. From germline, CDR1 is ENHRY and CDR2 SYGVKD.

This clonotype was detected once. This CDR3 is CASRTSGGGAYEQYF. The CDR3, as DNA: TGTGCCAGCCGGACTAGCGGGGGAGGGGCTTACGAGCAGTACTTC. The rearrangement joins TRBV19 to TRBJ2-7; 13 bases agree with TRBD2. The CDR3 is made up of 15 amino acids. CDR1 is LNHDA, CDR2 SQIVND, per germline (reference sequence). V gave up 9 bases and J gave up 4 bases; unmatched junction bases: 9.

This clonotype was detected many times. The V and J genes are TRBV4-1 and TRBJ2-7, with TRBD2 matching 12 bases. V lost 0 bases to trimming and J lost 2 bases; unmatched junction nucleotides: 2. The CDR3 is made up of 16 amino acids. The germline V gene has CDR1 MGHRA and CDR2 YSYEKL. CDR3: CASSQEGLAGTYEQYF. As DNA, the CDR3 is TGCGCCAGCAGCCAAGAGGGACTAGCGGGTACCTACGAGCAGTACTTC.

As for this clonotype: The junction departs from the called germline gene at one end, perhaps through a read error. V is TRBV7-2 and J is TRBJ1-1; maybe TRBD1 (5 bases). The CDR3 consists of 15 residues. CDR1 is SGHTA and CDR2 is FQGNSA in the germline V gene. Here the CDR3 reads CASSLAGPMNTETFF. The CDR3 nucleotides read TGTGCCAGCAGCTTGGCGGGACCGATGAACACTGAAACTTTCTTT.

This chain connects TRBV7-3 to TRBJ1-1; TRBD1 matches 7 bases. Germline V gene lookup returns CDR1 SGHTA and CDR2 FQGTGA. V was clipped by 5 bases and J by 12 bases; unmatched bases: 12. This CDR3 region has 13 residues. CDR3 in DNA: TGTGCCAGCAGCCCCCACCGGGACAGTGAGACTTTCTTT. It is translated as CASSPHRDSETFF.

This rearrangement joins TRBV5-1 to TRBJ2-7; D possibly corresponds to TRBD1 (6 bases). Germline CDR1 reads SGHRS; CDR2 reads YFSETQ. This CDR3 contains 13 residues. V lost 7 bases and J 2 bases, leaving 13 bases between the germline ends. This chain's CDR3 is CASGRQAAYEQYF. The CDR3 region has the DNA TGCGCCAGCGGGCGACAGGCCGCCTACGAGCAGTACTTC.

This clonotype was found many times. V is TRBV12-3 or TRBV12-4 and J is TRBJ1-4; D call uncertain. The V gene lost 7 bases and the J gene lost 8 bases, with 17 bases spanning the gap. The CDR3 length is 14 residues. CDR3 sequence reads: CASTEDNYEEKLFF. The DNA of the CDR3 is TGTGCCAGCACCGAAGACAACTACGAGGAAAAACTGTTTTTT.

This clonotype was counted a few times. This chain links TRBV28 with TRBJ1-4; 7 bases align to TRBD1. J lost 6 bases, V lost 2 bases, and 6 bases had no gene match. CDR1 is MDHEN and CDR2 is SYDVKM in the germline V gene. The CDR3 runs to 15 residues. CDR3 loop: CASSLKVQGDEKLFF. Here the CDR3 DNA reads TGTGCCAGCAGTTTAAAGGTCCAGGGGGATGAAAAACTGTTTTTT.

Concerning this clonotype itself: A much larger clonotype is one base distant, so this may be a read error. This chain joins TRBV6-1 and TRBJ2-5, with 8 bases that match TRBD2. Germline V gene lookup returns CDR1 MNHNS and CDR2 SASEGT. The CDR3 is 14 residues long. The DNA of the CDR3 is TGTGCCGGCAGTGAAGCTAGACTAGCGGAGACCCAGTACTTC. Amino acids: CAGSEARLAETQYF.

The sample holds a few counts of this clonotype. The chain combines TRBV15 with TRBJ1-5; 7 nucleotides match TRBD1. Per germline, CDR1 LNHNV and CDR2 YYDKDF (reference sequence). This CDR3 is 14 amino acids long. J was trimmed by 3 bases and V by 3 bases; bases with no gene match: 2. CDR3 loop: CATSRDRTNQPQHF. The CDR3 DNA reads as TGTGCCACCAGCAGGGACAGGACCAATCAGCCCCAGCATTTT.

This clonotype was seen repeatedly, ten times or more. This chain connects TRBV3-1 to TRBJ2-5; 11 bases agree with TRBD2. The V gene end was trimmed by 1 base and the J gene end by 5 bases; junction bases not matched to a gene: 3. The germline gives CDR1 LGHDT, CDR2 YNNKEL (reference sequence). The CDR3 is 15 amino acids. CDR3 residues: CASSQVAGGGETQYF. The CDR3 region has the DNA TGTGCCAGCAGCCAAGTAGCGGGAGGGGGGGAGACCCAGTACTTC.

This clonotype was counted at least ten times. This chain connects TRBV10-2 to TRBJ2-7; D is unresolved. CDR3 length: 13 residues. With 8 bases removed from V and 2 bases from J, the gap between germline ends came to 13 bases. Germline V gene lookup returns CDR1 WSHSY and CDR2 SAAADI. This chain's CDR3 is CASGVSSPYEQYF. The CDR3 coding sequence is TGCGCCAGCGGGGTTTCCTCTCCCTACGAGCAGTACTTC.

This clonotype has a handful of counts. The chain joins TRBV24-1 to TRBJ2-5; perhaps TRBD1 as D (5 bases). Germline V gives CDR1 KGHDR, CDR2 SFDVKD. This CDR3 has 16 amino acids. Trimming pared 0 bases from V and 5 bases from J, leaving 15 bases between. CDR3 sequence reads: CATSDLGSDTGETQYF. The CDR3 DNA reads TGTGCCACCAGTGATTTGGGATCGGACACCGGTGAGACCCAGTACTTC.

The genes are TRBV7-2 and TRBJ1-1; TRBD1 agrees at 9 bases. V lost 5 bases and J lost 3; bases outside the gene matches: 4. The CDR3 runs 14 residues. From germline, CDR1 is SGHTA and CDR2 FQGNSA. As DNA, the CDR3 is TGTGCCAGCAGCAAGGACAGGGGCGACACTGAAGCTTTCTTT. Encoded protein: CASSKDRGDTEAFF.

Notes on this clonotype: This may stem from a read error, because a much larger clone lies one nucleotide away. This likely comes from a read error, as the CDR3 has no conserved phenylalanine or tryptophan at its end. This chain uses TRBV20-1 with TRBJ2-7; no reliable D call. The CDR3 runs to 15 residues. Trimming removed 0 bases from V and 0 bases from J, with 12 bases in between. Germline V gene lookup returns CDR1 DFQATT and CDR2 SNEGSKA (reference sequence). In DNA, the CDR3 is TGCAGTGCTAGAGATCCCAGTACGAGCTCCTACGAGCAGTACCTC. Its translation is CSARDPSTSSYEQYL.

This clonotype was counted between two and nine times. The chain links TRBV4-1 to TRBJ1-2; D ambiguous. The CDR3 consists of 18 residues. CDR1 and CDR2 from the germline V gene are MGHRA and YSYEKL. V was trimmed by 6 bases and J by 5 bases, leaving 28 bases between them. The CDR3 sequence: CASRLDKARGRRPYGYTF. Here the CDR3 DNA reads TGCGCCAGCAGACTCGACAAGGCCCGGGGTCGAAGACCTTATGGCTACACCTTC.

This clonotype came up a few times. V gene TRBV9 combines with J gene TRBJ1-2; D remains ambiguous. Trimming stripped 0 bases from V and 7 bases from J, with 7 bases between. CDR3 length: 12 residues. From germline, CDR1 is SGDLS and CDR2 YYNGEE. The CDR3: CASSVVEGGYTF. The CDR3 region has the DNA TGTGCCAGCAGCGTAGTAGAGGGTGGCTACACCTTC.

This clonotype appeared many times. CDR3 in DNA: TGCGCCAGCAGTTTCATCGAGCGGGGGGCGACTGAAGCTTTCTTT. Amino acid sequence: CASSFIERGATEAFF. This rearrangement joins TRBV5-1 to TRBJ1-1, with TRBD1 as a possible D gene (6 bases). Germline V CDR1 and CDR2: SGHRS, YFSETQ. The V gene lost 5 bases and the J gene lost 5 bases, with 19 bases spanning the gap. The CDR3 is made up of 15 amino acids.

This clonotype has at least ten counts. CDR3 region: CAWSTRLYGYTF. The CDR3 DNA follows: TGTGCCTGGAGTACCAGGCTCTATGGCTACACCTTC. The genes are TRBV30 and TRBJ1-2; D is unclear. Trimming cost V 2 bases and J 4 bases, with 8 bases left between them. Per germline, CDR1 GTSNPN and CDR2 SVGIG (reference sequence). This CDR3 has 12 amino acids.

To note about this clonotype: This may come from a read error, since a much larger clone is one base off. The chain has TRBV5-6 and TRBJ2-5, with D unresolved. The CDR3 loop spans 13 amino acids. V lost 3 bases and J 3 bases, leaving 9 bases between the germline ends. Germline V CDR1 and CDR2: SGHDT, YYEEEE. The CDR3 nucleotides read TGTGCCAGCAGCTCCATAATCGAAGAGACCCAGTACTTC. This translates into CASSSIIEETQYF. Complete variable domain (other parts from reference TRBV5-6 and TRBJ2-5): DAGVTQSPTHLIKTRGQQVTLRCSPKSGHDTVSWYQQALGQGPQFIFQYYEEEERQRGNFPDRFSGHQFPNYSSELNVNALLLGDSALYLCASSSIIEETQYFGPGTRLLVL.